This record looks at one T cell receptor beta chain sequence and its context. This sample is drawn from a study of blood T cell repertoires in COVID-19. Germline CDR1 SGHRS, CDR2 YFSETQ. CDR3 size: 15 residues. Between the trimmed V and J ends, which lost 0 bases and 4 bases, there was a span of 11 bases. Generated by immunoSEQ multiplex PCR, the TCRdb table keeps only in-frame clones and is missing some. The sample yields 210,000 or so clones, 88% seen once. V gene TRBV5-1 combines with J gene TRBJ1-5, with unresolved D. The specimen sequenced was peripheral blood. The TCR was taken from a woman aged 55-75 years with acute or convalescent COVID-19. As DNA, the CDR3 is TGCGCCAGCAGCTTGGACACCCAATTAAATCAGCCCCAGCATTTT. It is translated as CASSLDTQLNQPQHF.